Listed here are 28 T cell receptor beta chains from one sample, sequenced in a study of spatial heterogeneity in lung cancer. TCRdb independently ran MiXCR on the 5' RACE reads; one entry per CDR3 protein. The table lists some 38,000 distinct CDR3 sequences, approximately 3.1% of them singletons, with roughly 35% in the top ten. Documented time point: sample taken at primary tumor resection. Sequenced here: normal lung tissue next to the tumor, sampled at surgery. The receptors stem from a male donor with early-stage non-small cell lung cancer.

This clonotype was observed many times. The chain employs TRBV6-1 and TRBJ1-2, with D hard to call. V was pared by 3 bases and J by 8 bases, with 16 bases between. CDR3 length: 14 residues. Germline V lookup: CDR1 MNHNS, CDR2 SASEGT. The CDR3 here is CASSEPFYSDGYTF. The CDR3 nucleotides read TGTGCCAGCAGTGAGCCCTTTTACAGTGACGGCTACACCTTC.

This clonotype was picked up many times. This chain joins TRBV29-1 and TRBJ1-1, with a tentative D call TRBD1 (6 bases). The length of the CDR3 is 12 residues. The germline V and J ends were trimmed by 4 bases and 1 base, with 7 bases remaining between them. Germline V CDR1 and CDR2: SQVTM, ANQGSEA. The CDR3 sequence: CSVGQANTEAFF. The CDR3 DNA is TGCAGCGTTGGACAGGCGAACACTGAAGCTTTCTTT.

This clonotype was observed a few times. The chain joins TRBV12-3 or TRBV12-4 to TRBJ2-2, with D unclear. This CDR3 spans 11 amino acids. The V and J ends lost 5 bases and 7 bases respectively, with 5 bases between them. CDR3 bases: TGTGCCAGCAGTCCCCACGGGGAGCTGTTTTTT. This codes for CASSPHGELFF.

This clonotype was picked up many times. The chain combines TRBV4-3 with TRBJ2-3; tentatively, D is TRBD1 (6 bases). Germline V CDR1 and CDR2: LGHNA, YSLEER. The CDR3 has 15 residues. Trimming pared 7 bases from V and 5 bases from J, leaving 19 bases between. The CDR3: CASTLVPGAVDTQYF. CDR3 in DNA: TGCGCCAGCACCCTGGTCCCAGGGGCGGTAGATACGCAGTATTTT.

This clonotype appeared a few times. The CDR3 sequence: CASSLGTVLGYTF. The CDR3 DNA reads as TGCGCCAGCAGCCTAGGGACAGTGCTTGGCTACACCTTC. The genes are TRBV5-1 and TRBJ1-2; the match to TRBD1 covers 7 bases. Germline assignment: CDR1 SGHRS and CDR2 YFSETQ. V was clipped by 4 bases and J by 7 bases; unmatched bases: 7. The CDR3 has 13 amino acids. Combining the CDR3 with reference TRBV5-1 and TRBJ1-2 gives the whole variable domain KAGVTQTPRYLIKTRGQQVTLSCSPISGHRSVSWYQQTPGQGLQFLFEYFSETQRNKGNFPGRFSGRQFSNSRSEMNVSTLELGDSALYLCASSLGTVLGYTFGSGTRLTVV.

This clonotype occurred a few times. The V gene is TRBV10-3, the J gene TRBJ2-3; a weak D match, TRBD2 (7 bases). Germline assignment: CDR1 ENHRY and CDR2 SYGVKD. Trimming left V 6 bases short and J 2 bases short, with 12 bases between. This CDR3 has 14 amino acids. The CDR3 sequence: CAISPGGYTDTQYF. The CDR3, as DNA: TGTGCCATCAGCCCGGGGGGCTACACAGATACGCAGTATTTT.

This clonotype appeared many times. V is TRBV12-3 or TRBV12-4 and J is TRBJ2-7, with 10 nucleotides matching TRBD1. V lost 5 bases and J lost 7; bases outside the gene matches: 5. The CDR3 length is 13 residues. In DNA, the CDR3 is TGTGCCAGCAGTCCGGGACAGGGGCTTGAGCAGTACTTC. It specifies CASSPGQGLEQYF.

This clonotype was counted ten times or more. A much larger clone is a single base away; this may be a read error. The V and J genes are TRBV7-6 and TRBJ2-7; a possible D gene is TRBD1 (6 bases). Germline assignment: CDR1 SGHVS and CDR2 FNYEAQ. The CDR3 sequence is 13 residues long. Trimming left V 5 bases short and J 12 bases short, with 20 bases between. The CDR3 region has the DNA TGTGCCAGCAGCAATTCTTGTGGGGGCACCCTGTACTTC. Its translation is CASSNSCGGTLYF. The variable domain in full, with the rest retrieved from reference TRBV7-6 and TRBJ2-7, is GAGVSQSPRYKVTKRGQDVALRCDPISGHVSLYWYRQALGQGPEFLTYFNYEAQQDKSGLPNDRFSAERPEGSISTLTIQRTEQRDSAMYRCASSNSCGGTLYFGPGTRLTVT.

This clonotype came up many times. This chain connects TRBV29-1 to TRBJ1-5, with no clear D. CDR1 is SQVTM, CDR2 ANQGSEA, per germline. This CDR3 has 12 amino acids. Trimming pared 4 bases from V and 3 bases from J, leaving 7 bases between. CDR3 DNA: TGCAGCGTTGGAGGAAACAATCAGCCCCAGCATTTT. This codes for CSVGGNNQPQHF.

This chain joins TRBV12-3 or TRBV12-4 and TRBJ2-3; 10 bases are a match to TRBD2. J lost 0 bases, V lost 6 bases, and 3 bases had no gene match. The CDR3 has 15 amino acids. As DNA, the CDR3 is TGTGCCAGCAGCTGGACTAGCGGCAGCACAGATACGCAGTATTTT. Its protein product is CASSWTSGSTDTQYF.

This clonotype was counted many times. The V and J genes are TRBV6-1 and TRBJ1-3; 7 nucleotides align to TRBD1. Germline lookup yields CDR1 MNHNS and CDR2 SASEGT. J was trimmed by 7 bases and V by 6 bases; bases with no gene match: 9. The CDR3 loop spans 14 amino acids. The CDR3 region is CASSQDRSRNTIYF. The DNA for the CDR3 is TGTGCCAGCAGCCAGGACAGGAGTCGGAACACCATATATTTT.

This clonotype occurred many times. This rearrangement joins TRBV5-1 to TRBJ1-1; D is unresolved. V lost 5 bases and J lost 1, with 15 bases in between. This CDR3 comprises 15 residues. The germline CDR1 and CDR2 sequences are SGHRS and YFSETQ. CDR3 nucleotide sequence: TGCGCCAGCAGGAGAACCGGACCGGAGAACACTGAAGCTTTCTTT. Protein: CASRRTGPENTEAFF.

This clonotype was detected many times. The chain links TRBV5-1 to TRBJ2-2; 7 positions agree with TRBD2. This CDR3 comprises 15 residues. J lost 3 bases, V lost 3 bases, and 5 bases had no gene match. Germline loops: CDR1 SGHRS, CDR2 YFSETQ. The CDR3 region has the DNA TGCGCCAGCAGCTGGGGAGGGACGGACACCGGGGAGCTGTTTTTT. Encoded protein: CASSWGGTDTGELFF.

In this sample, this clonotype turned up many times. The chain's CDR3 is CASSYNPRATYGYTF. DNA of the CDR3: TGTGCCAGCAGCTATAACCCCAGGGCGACCTATGGCTACACCTTC. V usage is TRBV7-8 and J usage is TRBJ1-2, with a possible D match to TRBD1 (5 bases). V lost 4 bases and J 4 bases, leaving 16 bases between the germline ends. The V gene's germline CDR1 is SGHVS and CDR2 FQNEAQ. CDR3 length: 15 residues.

This clonotype came up many times. This chain joins TRBV24-1 and TRBJ2-4; 8 nucleotides agree with TRBD2. Germline lookup yields CDR1 KGHDR and CDR2 SFDVKD. The CDR3 spans 15 residues. J was trimmed by 3 bases and V by 7 bases; bases with no gene match: 7. CDR3 sequence: CATRDGGDDKNIQYF. CDR3 in DNA: TGTGCCACCAGGGACGGGGGGGATGACAAAAACATTCAGTACTTC.

This clonotype was recorded many times. Here the CDR3 reads CASSEWSDQYF. In nucleotides, the CDR3 is TGTGCCAGCAGTGAGTGGTCTGACCAGTACTTC. The chain combines TRBV2 with TRBJ2-5; D not certain. CDR1 and CDR2 from the germline V gene are SNHLY and FYNNEI. This CDR3 spans 11 amino acids. V lost 3 bases, J lost 10 bases, and 9 bases lay in between.

This clonotype showed up many times. V gene TRBV10-1 combines with J gene TRBJ2-2; perhaps D is TRBD1 or TRBD2 (5 bases each). The CDR3 sequence is 14 residues long. V shed 6 bases and J shed 7 bases, with 15 bases lying between them. Germline V CDR1 and CDR2: WNHNN, SYGVQD (reference sequence). CDR3 sequence reads: CASSPGATRGELFF. DNA for the CDR3: TGCGCCAGCAGCCCCGGGGCCACCCGCGGGGAGCTGTTTTTT.

This clonotype was counted many times. J is TRBJ2-7 and V is TRBV28; D possibly corresponds to TRBD2 (6 bases). The germline CDR1 and CDR2 sequences are MDHEN and SYDVKM. The CDR3 loop spans 12 amino acids. Trimming stripped 4 bases from V and 7 bases from J, with 11 bases between. CDR3 sequence reads: CASSWTTWEQYF. Written as DNA, the CDR3 is TGTGCCAGCAGTTGGACTACGTGGGAGCAGTACTTC.

This clonotype was counted ten times or more. This chain uses TRBV7-9 with TRBJ2-3; tentative D call: TRBD2 (5 bases). There are 16 residues in the CDR3. The germline gives CDR1 SEHNR, CDR2 FQNEAQ (reference sequence). V was cut by 5 bases and J by 3 bases, with 18 bases left in between. The DNA for the CDR3 is TGTGCCAGCAGCCCCGGCCGGCCCCGGGGTACAGATACGCAGTATTTT. The encoded protein is CASSPGRPRGTDTQYF.

Ten or more counts support this clonotype. This rearrangement joins TRBV20-1 to TRBJ2-1, with D perhaps TRBD1 or TRBD2 (5 bases each). Trimming removed 1 base at V and 4 bases at J, with 23 bases between. The CDR3 spans 18 residues. In germline, CDR1 is DFQATT, CDR2 SNEGSKA (reference sequence). The CDR3 nucleotides read TGCAGTGCTAGAGTATTAGCAGTGAGGGGAACCCTATACAATGAGCAGTTCTTC. Translation: CSARVLAVRGTLYNEQFF.

The sample holds many counts of this clonotype. J is TRBJ2-2 and V is TRBV12-3 or TRBV12-4; 8 nucleotides match TRBD2. V lost 5 bases and J lost 5; bases outside the gene matches: 4. The CDR3 runs to 14 residues. The CDR3 region has the DNA TGTGCCAGCAGTCGCCCGGGGGGGACCGGGGAGCTGTTTTTT. It is translated as CASSRPGGTGELFF.

Many counts were recorded for this clonotype. The rearrangement links TRBV7-6 to TRBJ1-1; TRBD1 agrees at 9 bases. Trimming removed 2 bases from V and 0 bases from J; junction bases left unmatched: 7. CDR3 length: 17 residues. Per germline, CDR1 SGHVS and CDR2 FNYEAQ. The CDR3 spells CASSLLGQGPMNTEAFF. In nucleotides, the CDR3 is TGTGCCAGCAGCTTACTGGGACAGGGACCTATGAACACTGAAGCTTTCTTT.

In this sample, this clonotype turned up many times. The chain uses TRBV20-1 and TRBJ2-3; no definite D call. The CDR3 is 13 amino acids. V was pared by 5 bases and J by 5 bases, with 14 bases between. The V gene's germline CDR1 is DFQATT and CDR2 SNEGSKA (reference sequence). CDR3 sequence (DNA): TGCAGTGCTCCCCGCGCTGGTGGAGATACGCAGTATTTT. It yields the protein CSAPRAGGDTQYF.

This clonotype came up many times. CDR3 coding DNA: TGTGCCACCAGATTGACAGGGTCGACTTTGCAGCATTTT. It translates to CATRLTGSTLQHF. The rearrangement links TRBV15 to TRBJ1-5; 7 bases are a match to TRBD1. This CDR3 has 13 amino acids. The germline CDR1 and CDR2 sequences are LNHNV and YYDKDF (reference sequence). V gave up 6 bases and J gave up 13 bases; unmatched junction bases: 12.

Many counts were recorded for this clonotype. The genes are TRBV7-2 and TRBJ2-5; D could derive from TRBD1 or TRBD2 (5 bases each). Germline CDR1 is SGHTA and CDR2 is FQGNSA. CDR3 size: 13 residues. The ends were cut back, 2 bases at V and 5 bases at J, with 9 bases in the middle. The CDR3 DNA reads as TGTGCCAGCAGCTTACCAGGGACGGAGACCCAGTACTTC. Amino acids: CASSLPGTETQYF.

Only a few counts were recorded for this clonotype. CDR3 coding DNA: TGCGCCAGCAGCGTTGGTGGGGCTTGGGAAAAACTGTTTTTT. Its translation is CASSVGGAWEKLFF. The V call is TRBV4-3, the J call TRBJ1-4, with D possibly matching TRBD1 (5 bases). Trimming took off 5 bases at V and 8 bases at J, with 15 bases between the two ends. Germline V gene lookup returns CDR1 LGHNA and CDR2 YSLEER. This CDR3 has 14 residues.

The sample holds many counts of this clonotype. The genes are TRBV7-9 and TRBJ1-5, with TRBD1 identical over 10 bases. With 3 bases clipped from V and 7 bases from J, the junction kept 12 bases outside the gene matches. This CDR3 has 17 residues. Germline V gives CDR1 SEHNR, CDR2 FQNEAQ (reference sequence). CDR3 loop: CASSFIPGQGSEQPQHF. DNA of the CDR3: TGTGCCAGCAGCTTCATACCGGGACAGGGGTCCGAGCAGCCCCAGCATTTT.

This clonotype came up many times. V usage is TRBV4-1 and J usage is TRBJ2-7, with D perhaps matching TRBD1 (5 bases). The germline CDR1 and CDR2 sequences are MGHRA and YSYEKL. V was trimmed by 0 bases and J by 0 bases, leaving 15 bases between them. CDR3 length equals 17 residues. Here the CDR3 DNA reads TGCGCCAGCAGCCAAGATTGGCAAAGGGGTAGCTCCTACGAGCAGTACTTC. Translation gives CASSQDWQRGSSYEQYF.